These 30 T cell receptor beta chains were all obtained from the same sample, sequenced in a study of CD8 T cells in Susac syndrome. RNA in amounts of about 0.45 to 1 ug was reverse transcribed with random hexamers. TCRdb reprocessed the immunoSEQ multiplex PCR reads with MiXCR, giving one entry per CDR3 protein. The sample yields roughly 200,000 distinct CDR3 sequences, about 94% seen once. Material for sequencing was CD4+ T cells from PBMCs. These receptors all stem from a human donor with Susac syndrome.

The V gene is TRBV20-1, the J gene TRBJ2-3; 8 bases map to TRBD2. Germline V gene lookup returns CDR1 DFQATT and CDR2 SNEGSKA (reference sequence). The V gene end was trimmed by 6 bases and the J gene end by 4 bases; junction bases not matched to a gene: 12. There are 15 residues in the CDR3. The CDR3 sequence is CSAPRAGGVSDTQYF. In DNA, the CDR3 is TGCAGTGCCCCGAGGGCGGGGGGTGTTTCAGATACGCAGTATTTT.

The chain couples TRBV15 to TRBJ1-6; tentative D call: TRBD1 (5 bases). The CDR3 contains 14 residues. V was cut by 0 bases and J by 5 bases, with 5 bases left in between. Germline assignment: CDR1 LNHNV and CDR2 YYDKDF (reference sequence). CDR3 nucleotides: TGTGCCACCAGCAGAGACAGGGATAATTCACCCCTCCACTTT. Amino acid sequence: CATSRDRDNSPLHF. Combining the CDR3 with reference TRBV15 and TRBJ1-6 gives the whole variable domain DAMVIQNPRYQVTQFGKPVTLSCSQTLNHNVMYWYQQKSSQAPKLLFHYYDKDFNNEADTPDNFQSRRPNTSFCFLDIRSPGLGDTAMYLCATSRDRDNSPLHFGNGTRLTVT.

The V gene is TRBV12-3 or TRBV12-4, the J gene TRBJ1-5; D is possibly TRBD1 (6 bases). V was cut by 6 bases and J by 5 bases, with 14 bases left in between. This CDR3 has 14 residues. The CDR3 here is CASSKQGRDQPQHF. The CDR3 DNA reads as TGTGCCAGCAGCAAACAGGGAAGAGATCAGCCCCAGCATTTT.

The chain couples TRBV28 to TRBJ2-6, with D perhaps being TRBD1 or TRBD2 (5 bases each). Trimming took off 6 bases at V and 11 bases at J, with 17 bases between the two ends. The CDR3 has 14 amino acids. Germline CDR1 is MDHEN and CDR2 is SYDVKM. The CDR3: CASRPTGAPYVLTF. CDR3 bases: TGTGCCAGCAGGCCGACCGGGGCGCCGTACGTCCTGACTTTC.

The genes are TRBV5-1 and TRBJ2-1; TRBD1 might be the D (6 bases). This CDR3 is 15 amino acids long. V was pared by 4 bases and J by 4 bases, with 15 bases between. Germline V lookup: CDR1 SGHRS, CDR2 YFSETQ. The CDR3 nucleotides are TGCGCCAGCAGCCCGGACAGAGGGGCTTACAATGAGCAGTTCTTC. Its translation: CASSPDRGAYNEQFF.

The chain joins TRBV13 to TRBJ1-2; D remains unclear. Trimming left V 5 bases short and J 2 bases short, with 3 bases between. This CDR3 region has 11 residues. Germline V CDR1 and CDR2: PRHDT, FYEKMQ (reference sequence). CDR3 in amino acids: CASSRNYGYTF. The CDR3 DNA sequence: TGTGCCAGCAGCAGAAACTATGGCTACACCTTC.

The V gene is TRBV9, the J gene TRBJ1-1; D is possibly TRBD1 (6 bases). Trimming removed 6 bases from V and 0 bases from J, with 9 bases in between. This CDR3 has 13 amino acids. CDR1 is SGDLS, CDR2 YYNGEE, per germline. The CDR3, as DNA: TGTGCCAGCACCCAGGGGTTGAACACTGAAGCTTTCTTT. Translating it yields CASTQGLNTEAFF.

The gene calls are TRBV29-1 and TRBJ1-1; D remains ambiguous. V lost 2 bases to trimming and J lost 1 base, with 11 bases between them. The CDR3 extends over 14 amino acids. CDR1 SQVTM and CDR2 ANQGSEA come from the germline V gene. The CDR3 DNA sequence: TGCAGCGTTGAAAAGGTACTCAGGAACACTGAAGCTTTCTTT. Translated, it gives CSVEKVLRNTEAFF.

This chain joins TRBV2 and TRBJ1-3; possibly TRBD1 for D (6 bases). The V gene lost 6 bases and the J gene lost 0 bases, with 9 bases spanning the gap. The germline V gene has CDR1 SNHLY and CDR2 FYNNEI. The CDR3 has 14 amino acids. The CDR3 region is CASRSGVSGNTIYF. In DNA, the CDR3 is TGTGCCAGCAGGTCAGGGGTCTCTGGAAACACCATATATTTT. The full variable domain, in which reference TRBV2 and TRBJ1-3 provide the parts outside the CDR3, is EPEVTQTPSHQVTQMGQEVILRCVPISNHLYFYWYRQILGQKVEFLVSFYNNEISEKSEIFDDQFSVERPDGSNFTLKIRSTKLEDSAMYFCASRSGVSGNTIYFGEGSWLTVV.

The chain is built from TRBV15 and TRBJ1-5; D is possibly TRBD1 (5 bases). The germline gives CDR1 LNHNV, CDR2 YYDKDF (reference sequence). The CDR3 length is 12 residues. Trimming left V 5 bases short and J 10 bases short, with 12 bases between. The CDR3 sequence: CATSGGKGPQHF. The CDR3 nucleotides are TGTGCCACCAGCGGGGGTAAAGGACCCCAGCATTTT.

This clonotype was seen only once. The chain employs TRBV7-9 and TRBJ1-2; no clear D. The V gene lost 4 bases and the J gene lost 7 bases, with 7 bases spanning the gap. Germline V gene lookup returns CDR1 SEHNR and CDR2 FQNEAQ (reference sequence). CDR3 length equals 11 residues. CDR3 DNA: TGTGCCAGCAGCTCCATGGCTGGCTACACCTTC. Its translation: CASSSMAGYTF.

This chain uses TRBV6-6 with TRBJ2-5, with 9 bases matching TRBD2. The germline V gene has CDR1 MNHNY and CDR2 SVGAGI (reference sequence). CDR3 length: 14 residues. The ends lost 6 bases at V and 1 base at J; junction bases unmatched: 3. CDR3 sequence: CASSTAGGQETQYF. CDR3 sequence (DNA): TGTGCCAGCAGCACAGCGGGAGGCCAAGAGACCCAGTACTTC.

The CDR3 DNA reads TGTGCCAGCAGCTTATCTAGCGGGAGGGCACGGTACGAGCAGTACTTC. As protein: CASSLSSGRARYEQYF. This sequence joins TRBV7-2 and TRBJ2-7; 12 bases match TRBD2. The germline gives CDR1 SGHTA, CDR2 FQGNSA. Trimming took 2 bases from V and 4 from J; bases not matched to a gene: 6. The CDR3 sequence is 16 residues long.

This clonotype was observed a single time. The rearrangement uses TRBV20-1 and TRBJ2-5; D gene ambiguous. CDR3 length equals 13 residues. The ends were cut back, 0 bases at V and 2 bases at J, with 7 bases in the middle. Germline CDR1 is DFQATT and CDR2 is SNEGSKA (reference sequence). In DNA form, the CDR3 reads TGCAGTGCTAGAGATCGCCTTCAAGAGACCCAGTACTTC. It codes for CSARDRLQETQYF.

V gene TRBV30 combines with J gene TRBJ1-5; possible D gene TRBD1, 5 bases. This CDR3 has 14 amino acids. V was clipped by 1 base and J by 0 bases, with 7 bases between them. Germline CDR1 is GTSNPN and CDR2 is SVGIG (reference sequence). The CDR3 region is CAWSGGYSNQPQHF. CDR3 coding DNA: TGTGCCTGGAGTGGGGGGTATAGCAATCAGCCCCAGCATTTT.

V is TRBV5-1 and J is TRBJ2-3; no firm D call. Germline loops: CDR1 SGHRS, CDR2 YFSETQ. This CDR3 comprises 13 residues. Deletions cut 0 bases from V and 4 bases from J, with 6 bases between. For the CDR3, the DNA is TGCGCCAGCAGCTTGGAGTTGTCAGATACGCAGTATTTT. This sequence encodes CASSLELSDTQYF.

The chain uses TRBV2 and TRBJ1-6; 8 bases are shared with TRBD1. The length of the CDR3 is 16 residues. V shed 6 bases and J 9 bases; nucleotides not matched to a gene: 13. The germline CDR1 and CDR2 sequences are SNHLY and FYNNEI. CDR3 amino acids: CASSAGVLRGLSPLHF. In nucleotides, the CDR3 is TGTGCCAGCAGCGCCGGGGTACTCAGGGGGCTTTCACCCCTCCACTTT.

This chain joins TRBV20-1 and TRBJ2-7; 11 bases are shared with TRBD2. CDR1 and CDR2 from the germline V gene are DFQATT and SNEGSKA (reference sequence). The CDR3 runs 15 residues. V was pared by 1 base and J by 0 bases, with 2 bases of the junction left unmatched. The CDR3 bases are TGCAGTGCTAGAGGGGGACTAGCGGCCTCCTACGAGCAGTACTTC. Translation: CSARGGLAASYEQYF.

The rearrangement links TRBV30 to TRBJ2-1; tentative D call: TRBD2 (5 bases). The CDR3 spans 13 residues. Trimming pared 2 bases from V and 9 bases from J, leaving 14 bases between. Germline values: CDR1 GTSNPN, CDR2 SVGIG (reference sequence). CDR3 loop: CAWSRGSMREQFF. The CDR3 bases are TGTGCCTGGAGTCGTGGGAGTATGCGTGAGCAGTTCTTC.

In DNA form, the CDR3 reads TGTGCCAGCAGTTTGCGGTATACTGGAAACACCATATATTTT. Translation: CASSLRYTGNTIYF. The rearrangement uses TRBV27 and TRBJ1-3; D call uncertain. The CDR3 length is 14 residues. The ends were cut back, 3 bases at V and 2 bases at J, with 8 bases in the middle. Germline values: CDR1 MNHEY, CDR2 SMNVEV (reference sequence).

V gene TRBV28 combines with J gene TRBJ2-7; D call uncertain. Trimming cost V 5 bases and J 4 bases, with 18 bases left between them. The CDR3 has 15 residues. The V gene's germline CDR1 is MDHEN and CDR2 SYDVKM. The CDR3 DNA reads as TGTGCCAGCAGTCTTACGGGTGGGCTGGGGTACGAGCAGTACTTC. Its translation: CASSLTGGLGYEQYF. Drawing the rest from reference TRBV28 and TRBJ2-7, the complete variable domain is DVKVTQSSRYLVKRTGEKVFLECVQDMDHENMFWYRQDPGLGLRLIYFSYDVKMKEKGDIPEGYSVSREKKERFSLILESASTNQTSMYLCASSLTGGLGYEQYFGPGTRLTVT.

V and J are TRBV4-1 and TRBJ2-1; 9 bases agree with TRBD1. Germline values: CDR1 MGHRA, CDR2 YSYEKL. Trimming removed 3 bases from V and 7 bases from J; junction bases left unmatched: 7. This CDR3 comprises 15 residues. The CDR3: CASSQVGTGKNEQFF. The CDR3 DNA sequence: TGCGCCAGCAGCCAGGTAGGGACAGGGAAAAATGAGCAGTTCTTC.

The gene calls are TRBV30 and TRBJ2-5; no reliable D call. The V gene's germline CDR1 is GTSNPN and CDR2 SVGIG (reference sequence). The CDR3 loop spans 13 amino acids. The V and J ends lost 0 bases and 4 bases respectively, with 9 bases between them. The CDR3 nucleotides are TGTGCCTGGAGTGTACGGTTAGCAGAGACCCAGTACTTC. It specifies CAWSVRLAETQYF.

The V and J genes are TRBV4-1 and TRBJ1-2; D might be TRBD1 (5 bases). Germline loops: CDR1 MGHRA, CDR2 YSYEKL. This CDR3 spans 15 amino acids. V lost 0 bases to trimming and J lost 1 base, with 9 bases between them. As DNA, the CDR3 is TGCGCCAGCAGCCAAGATGGGGGAAATAACTATGGCTACACCTTC. It codes for CASSQDGGNNYGYTF.

This chain uses TRBV20-1 with TRBJ2-1; no firm D call. V was pared by 3 bases and J by 0 bases, with 9 bases between. Germline lookup yields CDR1 DFQATT and CDR2 SNEGSKA (reference sequence). The length of the CDR3 is 14 residues. CDR3 DNA: TGCAGTGCTAGTGATCGGAGCTCCTACAATGAGCAGTTCTTC. Amino acid sequence: CSASDRSSYNEQFF.

The chain combines TRBV30 with TRBJ1-2; perhaps TRBD1 as D (5 bases). This CDR3 contains 12 residues. V was trimmed by 3 bases and J by 7 bases, leaving 12 bases between them. Germline-derived CDR1 and CDR2 are GTSNPN and SVGIG (reference sequence). CDR3 protein: CAWSFWGGGYTF. Here the CDR3 DNA reads TGTGCCTGGAGCTTCTGGGGGGGTGGCTACACCTTC. Drawing the rest from reference TRBV30 and TRBJ1-2, the complete variable domain is SQTIHQWPATLVQPVGSPLSLECTVEGTSNPNLYWYRQAAGRGLQLLFYSVGIGQISSEVPQNLSASRPQDRQFILSSKKLLLSDSGFYLCAWSFWGGGYTFGSGTRLTVV.

This clonotype was seen more than once but under ten times. The chain uses TRBV29-1 and TRBJ1-1; D gene uncertain. This CDR3 has 14 amino acids. CDR1 is SQVTM and CDR2 is ANQGSEA in the germline V gene. CDR3 amino acids: CSGLGGRKNTEAFF. DNA for the CDR3: TGCAGTGGGCTTGGCGGACGGAAAAACACTGAAGCTTTCTTT. The full variable domain, in which reference TRBV29-1 and TRBJ1-1 provide the parts outside the CDR3, is SAVISQKPSRDICQRGTSLTIQCQVDSQVTMMFWYRQQPGQSLTLIATANQGSEATYESGFVIDKFPISRPNLTFSTLTVSNMSPEDSSIYLCSGLGGRKNTEAFFGQGTRLTVV.

The chain couples TRBV29-1 to TRBJ1-1, with unresolved D. The V and J ends lost 6 bases and 3 bases respectively, with 11 bases between them. Germline CDR1 SQVTM, CDR2 ANQGSEA. The CDR3 consists of 12 residues. As DNA, the CDR3 is TGCAGCGTCGCCCCGGCGGACACTGAAGCTTTCTTT. Its protein product is CSVAPADTEAFF.

The CDR3 nucleotides are TGTGCCAGCAGCCCTGACTCTCGGGGCTACACCTTC. Its translation is CASSPDSRGYTF. The rearrangement links TRBV12-3 or TRBV12-4 to TRBJ1-2; D gene uncertain. This CDR3 has 12 residues. The V end lost 6 bases, the J end lost 8 bases, and 13 bases lay between the germline ends.

The DNA of the CDR3 is TGCAGCGTTGAAGAGACGGGGACCTTCGGAAACACCATATATTTT. It yields the protein CSVEETGTFGNTIYF. This chain uses TRBV29-1 with TRBJ1-3; D perhaps matches TRBD1 (5 bases). V gave up 0 bases and J gave up 4 bases, with 13 bases separating them. CDR1 is SQVTM, CDR2 ANQGSEA, per germline. This CDR3 contains 15 residues.